Below, 16 T cell receptor beta chains from the same sample are listed, as sequenced in a study of blood T cell repertoires in COVID-19. Only in-frame clones appear in the TCRdb table, and some are missing; sequencing was by immunoSEQ multiplex PCR. The data contain around 260,000 clones, about 87% of them seen just once; the ten biggest clones take up approximately 3.7%. The sample comprised peripheral blood. The receptors stem from a man aged 55 to 70 who had recovered from COVID-19.

The chain carries TRBV9 and TRBJ1-3, with a possible D match to TRBD1 (5 bases). The CDR3 runs 19 residues. Germline CDR1 and CDR2: SGDLS and YYNGEE. V lost 3 bases to trimming and J lost 1 base, with 23 bases between them. The DNA for the CDR3 is TGTGCCAGCAGCGCCAGAGGCGGGACCCCCACAATATCTGGAAACACCATATATTTT. Translation: CASSARGGTPTISGNTIYF.

This sequence joins TRBV18 and TRBJ2-5, with TRBD2 matching 8 bases. CDR3 length: 16 amino acids. In germline, CDR1 is KGHSH, CDR2 LQKENI. Trimming at V came to 2 bases and at J to 2 bases, leaving 7 bases not matched to a gene. The CDR3 protein is CASSPDRGGPQETQYF. In nucleotides, the CDR3 is TGTGCCAGCTCACCAGACCGGGGGGGTCCACAAGAGACCCAGTACTTC.

The chain uses TRBV4-2 and TRBJ2-5; D possibly corresponds to TRBD2 (5 bases). CDR3 size: 16 residues. Germline V CDR1 and CDR2: LGHNA, YNFKEQ. V shed 4 bases and J shed 3 bases, with 18 bases lying between them. The CDR3 loop reads CASSPQRSGVEETQYF. For the CDR3, the DNA is TGTGCCAGCAGCCCCCAACGCTCCGGGGTAGAAGAGACCCAGTACTTC.

This sequence joins TRBV21-1 and TRBJ2-3; the table's D call, TRBD1, was not checked against the DNA. TRBV21-1 is annotated as a pseudogene. This CDR3 comprises 19 residues. The CDR3 is CASSNNSGTGGGSTDTQYF. CDR3 sequence (DNA): TGTGCCAGCAGCAACAATTCCGGGACAGGGGGCGGTAGCACAGATACGCAGTATTTT.

The rearrangement uses TRBV2 and TRBJ2-3; D is ambiguous. Germline V gives CDR1 SNHLY, CDR2 FYNNEI. Deletions cut 7 bases from V and 3 bases from J, with 14 bases between. The CDR3 has 14 amino acids. The CDR3 spells CASNLLSVTDTQYF. The CDR3 DNA sequence: TGTGCCAGCAACCTTCTTTCAGTGACAGATACGCAGTATTTT.

This rearrangement joins TRBV27 to TRBJ1-2; the match to TRBD1 covers 12 bases. Germline assignment: CDR1 MNHEY and CDR2 SMNVEV (reference sequence). This CDR3 has 14 amino acids. The V and J ends lost 3 bases and 7 bases, in that order; junction bases with no gene match: 3. CDR3 loop: CASSLGQGAFGYTF. DNA of the CDR3: TGTGCCAGCAGTTTGGGACAGGGGGCGTTTGGCTACACCTTC.

The chain recombines TRBV6-5 with TRBJ2-7; 7 positions agree with TRBD1. The ends lost 6 bases at V and 2 bases at J; junction bases unmatched: 10. This CDR3 has 15 residues. Germline CDR1 is MNHEY and CDR2 is SVGAGI. The CDR3 spells CASRKTGFNAYEQYF. As DNA, the CDR3 is TGTGCCAGCAGGAAGACAGGGTTCAATGCCTACGAGCAGTACTTC.

The chain employs TRBV7-9 and TRBJ1-3; TRBD1 aligns across 7 bases. From germline, CDR1 is SEHNR and CDR2 FQNEAQ (reference sequence). J was trimmed by 2 bases and V by 4 bases; bases with no gene match: 8. The CDR3 loop spans 16 amino acids. CDR3 DNA sequence: TGTGCCAGCAGCTCCACTCTCGGGACAGCTGGAAACACCATATATTTT. This translates into CASSSTLGTAGNTIYF.

This clone was counted between two and nine times. The chain recombines TRBV2 with TRBJ1-4; D remains unclear. Trimming cost V 10 bases and J 3 bases, with 12 bases left between them. Germline CDR1 is SNHLY and CDR2 is FYNNEI. The CDR3 is made up of 13 amino acids. The chain's CDR3 is CANQEEANEKLFF. The CDR3 nucleotides read TGTGCCAACCAGGAGGAAGCTAATGAAAAACTGTTTTTT. Combining the CDR3 with reference TRBV2 and TRBJ1-4 gives the whole variable domain EPEVTQTPSHQVTQMGQEVILRCVPISNHLYFYWYRQILGQKVEFLVSFYNNEISEKSEIFDDQFSVERPDGSNFTLKIRSTKLEDSAMYFCANQEEANEKLFFGSGTQLSVL.

This clone was observed a few times. The chain employs TRBV4-2 and TRBJ2-1; 9 nucleotides line up with TRBD2. V dropped 1 base and J dropped 8; count of bases not matched to a gene: 6. Germline assignment: CDR1 LGHNA and CDR2 YNFKEQ. There are 15 residues in the CDR3. The CDR3 loop reads CASSQGLAVQYEQFF. CDR3 DNA sequence: TGTGCCAGCAGCCAAGGACTAGCGGTTCAGTATGAGCAGTTCTTC.

The sample holds one count of this clone. This CDR3 reads CASRKTDGPYEQYF. Here the CDR3 DNA reads TGTGCCAGCAGGAAGACAGATGGGCCCTACGAGCAGTACTTC. The gene calls are TRBV6-6 and TRBJ2-7; weak D call: TRBD1 (5 bases). This CDR3 is 14 amino acids long. The germline CDR1 and CDR2 sequences are MNHNY and SVGAGI (reference sequence). Between the trimmed V and J ends, which lost 6 bases and 2 bases, there was a span of 14 bases.

This rearrangement joins TRBV5-1 to TRBJ1-1; tentative D call: TRBD1 (5 bases). Germline V gene data show CDR1 as SGHRS and CDR2 as YFSETQ. V was pared by 6 bases and J by 8 bases, with 11 bases between. The CDR3 has 11 amino acids. The chain's CDR3 is CASNIGGEAFF. The CDR3, as DNA: TGCGCCAGCAACATTGGGGGGGAAGCTTTCTTT.

This chain links TRBV5-6 with TRBJ1-2; D gene unclear. Germline loops: CDR1 SGHDT, CDR2 YYEEEE. The V gene lost 2 bases and the J gene lost 5 bases, with 13 bases spanning the gap. This CDR3 region has 14 residues. CDR3 loop: CASSLDLGAYGYTF. CDR3 nucleotide sequence: TGTGCCAGCAGCTTAGACCTGGGAGCTTATGGCTACACCTTC.

The gene calls are TRBV3-1 (or the pseudogene TRBV3-2) and TRBJ1-2, with 9 bases identical to TRBD1. The trim removed 0 bases at V and 4 bases at J, leaving 6 bases unmatched. The CDR3 loop spans 16 amino acids. Germline lookup yields CDR1 LGHDT and CDR2 YNNKEL (reference sequence). CDR3 bases: TGTGCCAGCAGCCAAGATGGGACAGGGAGGGTCTATGGCTACACCTTC. Its translation is CASSQDGTGRVYGYTF.

V and J are TRBV10-2 and TRBJ2-7, with 7 positions matching TRBD2. Germline lookup yields CDR1 WSHSY and CDR2 SAAADI. The CDR3 is made up of 14 amino acids. V gave up 0 bases and J gave up 7 bases; unmatched junction bases: 6. CDR3 region: CASSESREGWEQYF. The DNA of the CDR3 is TGCGCCAGCAGTGAGTCGAGGGAGGGCTGGGAGCAGTACTTC.

This chain joins TRBV6-5 and TRBJ1-1; unclear D gene. This CDR3 has 13 amino acids. Trimming took 2 bases from V and 3 from J, leaving 7 bases between them. Per germline, CDR1 MNHEY and CDR2 SVGAGI. The CDR3 sequence: CASSYAGYTEAFF. The CDR3 coding sequence is TGTGCCAGCAGTTACGCGGGATACACTGAAGCTTTCTTT.